This TCR beta chain came from a study of identifying expanded T cells in peripheral blood. This table comes from immunoSEQ multiplex PCR, and its TCRdb copy is limited to in-frame clones, with some not included. Of roughly 100,000 clones listed, approximately 89% are singletons. This clone has just one count. This receptor was obtained from a person aged 18 to 75 in good health. What was sequenced was blood.

The CDR3 spells CASSLSSYEQYF. The CDR3 DNA sequence: TGTGCCAGCTCCCTGAGCTCCTACGAGCAGTACTTC. The chain joins TRBV18 to TRBJ2-7, with D hard to call. Germline-derived CDR1 and CDR2 are KGHSH and LQKENI. This CDR3 region has 12 residues. Trimming removed 6 bases at V and 0 bases at J, with 6 bases between.